The clone carrying this T cell receptor (beta chain) was seen at least ten times. Its target is unknown. TCR alpha and beta CDR3 regions were amplified from RNA using iRepertoire nested multiplex PCR. TCRdb processed the multiplex PCR reads anew with MiXCR; each CDR3 protein has one entry. The profile shows 300,000 to 450,000 distinct CDR3 sequences, 41% of them singletons. This sample is part of a study of glioma-infiltrating T cells. Study at large: Samples included WHO grade II oligodendrogliomas or astrocytomas and initial-diagnosis grade IV glioblastomas. Study results and caveats: Tissue and blood shared very few CDR3 sequences.

The V gene's germline CDR1 is MNHEY and CDR2 SMNVEV (reference sequence). This CDR3 region has 13 residues. Unmatched junction bases numbered 6, after V lost 6 bases and J lost 7 bases. The V and J genes are TRBV27 and TRBJ2-1; 7 bases are shared with TRBD2. The origin of this receptor is a human donor with low-grade glioma or glioblastoma, undergoing nonglioma brain surgery, or in good health (not recorded which). The specimen was glioma tissue, nonneoplastic brain tissue, or PBMCs (not recorded which). The CDR3 DNA is TGTGCCAGCAGGCGGGGAGGGTGGAATGAGCAGTTCTTC. Its translation: CASRRGGWNEQFF.